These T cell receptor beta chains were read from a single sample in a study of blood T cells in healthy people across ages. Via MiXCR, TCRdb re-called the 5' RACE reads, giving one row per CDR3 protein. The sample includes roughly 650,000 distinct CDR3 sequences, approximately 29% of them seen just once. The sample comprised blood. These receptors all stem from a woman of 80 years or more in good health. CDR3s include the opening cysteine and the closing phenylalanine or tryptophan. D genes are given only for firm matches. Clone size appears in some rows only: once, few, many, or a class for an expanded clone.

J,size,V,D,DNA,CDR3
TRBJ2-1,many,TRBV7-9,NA,TGTGCCAGCAGCCCAAAGGATAGGAATGAGCAGTTCTTC,CASSPKDRNEQFF
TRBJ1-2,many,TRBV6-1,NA,TGTGCCAGCACCATCGAGGGAGGGCGGATCTATGGCTACACCTTC,CASTIEGGRIYGYTF
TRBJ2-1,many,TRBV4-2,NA,TGTGCCAGCAGTCAGGGGGGCACTAGAACCCACAATGAGCAGTTCTTC,CASSQGGTRTHNEQFF
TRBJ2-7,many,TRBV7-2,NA,TGTGCCAGCAGCTCGGTTTCAGAGACTTACGAGCAGTACTTC,CASSSVSETYEQYF
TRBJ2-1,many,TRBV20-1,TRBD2,TGCAGTGCTGTTAGCGGGGGGAATTCCTACAATGAGCAGTTCTTC,CSAVSGGNSYNEQFF
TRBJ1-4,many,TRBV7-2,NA,TGTGCCAGCAGTCGAACGGGTCTTACTAATGAAAAACTGTTTTTT,CASSRTGLTNEKLFF
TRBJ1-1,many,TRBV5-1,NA,TGCGCCAGCAGCTTGTCGATGAACACTGAAGCTTTCTTT,CASSLSMNTEAFF
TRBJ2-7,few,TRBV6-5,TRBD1,TGTGCCAGCAGTAATCCGGGACAGGGGGGTTCCTACGAGCAGTACTTC,CASSNPGQGGSYEQYF
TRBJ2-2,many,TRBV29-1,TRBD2,TGCAGCGTCGGGACTAGCGGGGTCTTCGGGGAGCTGTTTTTT,CSVGTSGVFGELFF
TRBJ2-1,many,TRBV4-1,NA,TGCGCCAGCAGCCAAGCGGCTAGCGTAGGATATGAGCAGTTCTTC,CASSQAASVGYEQFF
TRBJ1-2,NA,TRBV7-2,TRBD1,TGTGCCAGCAGCCCGCGGGACAGGTCCTATAGCACCTTC,CASSPRDRSYSTF
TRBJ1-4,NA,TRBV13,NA,TGTGCCAGCAGCTTTCGGGGGGCAGAAAAACTGTTTTTT,CASSFRGAEKLFF
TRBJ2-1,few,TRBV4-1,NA,TGCGCCAGCAGCCCCCGGGAAGCCTCAGAGCAGTTCTTC,CASSPREASEQFF
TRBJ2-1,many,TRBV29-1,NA,TGCAGCGCCAGGAATAATGAGCAGTTCTTC,CSARNNEQFF
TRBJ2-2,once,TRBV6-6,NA,TGTGCCAGCAGCCGGGACCCACCGAACACCGGGGAGCTGTTTTTT,CASSRDPPNTGELFF
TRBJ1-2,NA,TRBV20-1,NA,TGCAGTGCCAGCCATGTGAGGGGGATCTATGGCTACACCTTC,CSASHVRGIYGYTF
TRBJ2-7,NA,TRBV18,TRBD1,TGTGCCGGCTCACCACCGGGCAGGGGGCAGTACGAGCAGGACTTC,CAGSPPGRGQYEQDF
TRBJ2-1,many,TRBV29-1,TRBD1,TGCAGCGCCGCGATCTCGGGACAGCTCAATGAGCAGTTCTTC,CSAAISGQLNEQFF
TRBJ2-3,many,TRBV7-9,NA,TGTGCCAGCAGCTTCTCGCTAGCGATCCCTCCAGATACGCAGTATTTT,CASSFSLAIPPDTQYF
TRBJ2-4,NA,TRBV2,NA,TGTGCCAGCAGTGGAGCGCTTCACCTAGCCAAAAACATTCAGTACTTC,CASSGALHLAKNIQYF
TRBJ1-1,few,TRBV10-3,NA,TGTGCCATCAGTGAGTCGGGGGCCACTGAAGCTTTCTTT,CAISESGATEAFF
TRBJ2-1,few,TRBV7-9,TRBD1,TGTGCCAGCAGCTTACCACGGACAGGGGGCAATTACAATGAGCAGTTCTTC,CASSLPRTGGNYNEQFF
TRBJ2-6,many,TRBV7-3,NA,TGTGCCAGCAGCCCCCGGAAGGTTTCTGGGGCCAACGTCCTGACTTTC,CASSPRKVSGANVLTF
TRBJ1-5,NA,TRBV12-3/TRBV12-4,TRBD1,TGTGCCAGCAGTCCTAGACAGGGGGCTCCGAATAGCAATCAGCCCCAGCATTTT,CASSPRQGAPNSNQPQHF
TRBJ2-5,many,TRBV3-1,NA,TGTGCCAGCAGCCAAGACTCATTGGAGACCCAGTACTTC,CASSQDSLETQYF
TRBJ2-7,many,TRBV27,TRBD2,TGTGCCAGCAGTTCCGGGACTAGCGGAAGCGAGCAGTACTTC,CASSSGTSGSEQYF
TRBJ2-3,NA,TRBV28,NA,TGTGCCAGCAGTTTAGGAGGCCGGAATACGCAGTATTTT,CASSLGGRNTQYF
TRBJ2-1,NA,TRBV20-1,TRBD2,TGCAGTGCCCCTTGTGGGCCCGGGGGGAATGAGCAGTTCTTC,CSAPCGPGGNEQFF
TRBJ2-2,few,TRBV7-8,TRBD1,TGTGCCAGCAGCTTATCAGGGGGATTTGCCGGGGAGCTGTTTTTT,CASSLSGGFAGELFF
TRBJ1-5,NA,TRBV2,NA,TGTGCCAGCAGTGAACAGGGGAACAATCAGCCCCAGCATTTT,CASSEQGNNQPQHF
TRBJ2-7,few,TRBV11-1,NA,TGTGCCAGCAGCTTTGGGGACACGATCTCCTACGAGCAGTACTTC,CASSFGDTISYEQYF
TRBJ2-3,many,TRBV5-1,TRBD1,TGCGCCAGCAGCCCGCGGGACAGGGTCACAGATACGCAGTATTTT,CASSPRDRVTDTQYF
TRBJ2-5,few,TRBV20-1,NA,TGCAGTGCTCCAGATAAGCGGGCAATTCGGTTGCATGGGCAGTACTTC,CSAPDKRAIRLHGQYF
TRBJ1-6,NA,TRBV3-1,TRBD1,TGTGCCAGCAGTCCCGGGACAGGGGGCAAATCACCCCTCCACTTT,CASSPGTGGKSPLHF
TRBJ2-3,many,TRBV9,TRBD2,TGTGCCAGCAGCGTAGGTAGCGGGGGGTCGGGAGGAGATACGCAGTATTTT,CASSVGSGGSGGDTQYF
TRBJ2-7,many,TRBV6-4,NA,TGTGCCAGCAGTGACTCAGGCTCTAGCGAGCAGTACTTC,CASSDSGSSEQYF
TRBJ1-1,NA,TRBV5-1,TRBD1,TGCGCCAGCAGCTTAGGGGGCGCGAACGCTGAAGCTTTCTTT,CASSLGGANAEAFF
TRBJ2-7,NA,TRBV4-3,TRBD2,TGCGCCAGCAGCCAAGACGGGGAGGGGCTCGCCTACGAGCAGTACTTC,CASSQDGEGLAYEQYF
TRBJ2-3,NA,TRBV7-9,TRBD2,TGTGCCAGCAGCCCCTCCCGGGGCGGGGGGGCGGGTACAGATACGCAGTATTTT,CASSPSRGGGAGTDTQYF
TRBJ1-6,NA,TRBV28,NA,TGTGCCAGCAGTTTCATCATGGGCAATTCACCCCTCCACTTT,CASSFIMGNSPLHF
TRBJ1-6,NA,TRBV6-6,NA,TGTGCCAGCAGTTTTCGGGGCGTGAACTCACCCCTCCACTTT,CASSFRGVNSPLHF
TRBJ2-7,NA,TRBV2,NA,TGTGCCAGCAGTTCTGTAGGGGTCTACGAGCAGTACTTC,CASSSVGVYEQYF
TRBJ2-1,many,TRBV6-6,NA,TGTGCCAGCAGTCAAGAACAGGGGACTGATGAGCAGTTCTTC,CASSQEQGTDEQFF
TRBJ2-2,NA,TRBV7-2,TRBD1,TGTGCCAGCAGCACGCGGGACAGGGGGACCCCCGGGGAGCTGTTTTTT,CASSTRDRGTPGELFF
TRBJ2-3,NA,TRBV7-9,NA,TGTGCCAGCAGCTTAGCAGATACAGATACGCAGTATTTT,CASSLADTDTQYF
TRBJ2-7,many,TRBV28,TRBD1,TGTGCCAGCAGTTTATCCCCTCCGACAGGGGAAGTCTACGAGCAGTACTTC,CASSLSPPTGEVYEQYF
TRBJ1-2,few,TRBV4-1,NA,TGCGCCAGCGGGGGGGTAGGGGAGGGTTCTTACTATGGCTACACCTTC,CASGGVGEGSYYGYTF
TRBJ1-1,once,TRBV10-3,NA,TGTGCCATGTCCGGGACGGGGGCGAACACTGAAGCTTTCTTT,CAMSGTGANTEAFF
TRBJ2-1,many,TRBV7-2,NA,TGTGCCAGCAGCTTAGATCCCGGCTATGAGCAGTTCTTC,CASSLDPGYEQFF
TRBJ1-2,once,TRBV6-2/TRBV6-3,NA,TGTGCCAGCAGCGATGGGGGGGCCTCCAACTATGGCTACACCTTC,CASSDGGASNYGYTF
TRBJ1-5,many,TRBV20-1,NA,TGCAGTGTAGTCAGGGGTAGGGATCAGCCCCAGCATTTT,CSVVRGRDQPQHF